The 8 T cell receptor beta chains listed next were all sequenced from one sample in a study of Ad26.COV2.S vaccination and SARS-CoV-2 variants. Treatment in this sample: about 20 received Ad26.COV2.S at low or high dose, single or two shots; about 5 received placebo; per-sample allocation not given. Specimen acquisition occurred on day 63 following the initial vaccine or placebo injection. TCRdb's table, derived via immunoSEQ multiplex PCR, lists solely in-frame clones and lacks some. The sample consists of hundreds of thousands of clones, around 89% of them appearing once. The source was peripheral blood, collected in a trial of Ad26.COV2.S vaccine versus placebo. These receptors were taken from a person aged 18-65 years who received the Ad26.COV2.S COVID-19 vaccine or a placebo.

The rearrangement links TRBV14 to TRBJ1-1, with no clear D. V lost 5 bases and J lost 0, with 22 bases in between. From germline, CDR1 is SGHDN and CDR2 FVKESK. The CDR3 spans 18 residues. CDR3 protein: CASSSRRGFHLMNTEAFF. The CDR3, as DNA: TGTGCCAGCAGCTCCCGACGAGGCTTCCATCTAATGAACACTGAAGCTTTCTTT.

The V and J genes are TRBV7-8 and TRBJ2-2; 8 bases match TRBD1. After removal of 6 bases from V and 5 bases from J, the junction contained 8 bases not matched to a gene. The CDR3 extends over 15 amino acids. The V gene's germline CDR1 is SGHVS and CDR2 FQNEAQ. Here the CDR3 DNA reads TGTGCCAGCAGTTCTCGGACAGGGCTAACCGGGGAGCTGTTTTTT. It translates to CASSSRTGLTGELFF.

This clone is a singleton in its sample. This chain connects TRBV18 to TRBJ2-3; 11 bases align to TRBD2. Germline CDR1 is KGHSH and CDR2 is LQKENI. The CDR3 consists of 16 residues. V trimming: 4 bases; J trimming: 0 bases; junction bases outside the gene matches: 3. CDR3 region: CASSLGLADSTDTQYF. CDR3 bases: TGTGCCAGCTCACTGGGACTAGCGGATAGCACAGATACGCAGTATTTT.

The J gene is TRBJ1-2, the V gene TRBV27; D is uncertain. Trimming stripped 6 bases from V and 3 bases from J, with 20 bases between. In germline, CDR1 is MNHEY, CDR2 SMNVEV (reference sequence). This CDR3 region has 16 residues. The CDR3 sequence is CASRTLFRSTHYGYTF. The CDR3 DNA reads TGTGCCAGCAGAACACTTTTTAGAAGCACACACTATGGCTACACCTTC.

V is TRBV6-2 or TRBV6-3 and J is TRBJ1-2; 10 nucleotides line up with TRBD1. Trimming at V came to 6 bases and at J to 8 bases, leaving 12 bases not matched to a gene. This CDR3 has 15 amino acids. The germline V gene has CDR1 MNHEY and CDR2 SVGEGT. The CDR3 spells CASSRPGTGDEGYTF. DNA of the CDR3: TGTGCCAGCAGCCGCCCGGGGACAGGGGACGAAGGCTACACCTTC.

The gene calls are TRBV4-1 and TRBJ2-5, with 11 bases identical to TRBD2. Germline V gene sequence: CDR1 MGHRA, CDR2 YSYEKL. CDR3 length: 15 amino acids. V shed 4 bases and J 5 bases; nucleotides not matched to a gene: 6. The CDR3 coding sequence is TGCGCCAGCAGCCCTCTAGCGGGGGGACAGGAGACCCAGTACTTC. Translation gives CASSPLAGGQETQYF.

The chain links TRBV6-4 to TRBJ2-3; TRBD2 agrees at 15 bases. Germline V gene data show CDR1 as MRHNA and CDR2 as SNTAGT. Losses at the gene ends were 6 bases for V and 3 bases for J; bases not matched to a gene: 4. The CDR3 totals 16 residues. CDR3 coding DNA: TGTGCCAGCAGCGATGGACTAGCGGGAGGGACAGATACGCAGTATTTT. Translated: CASSDGLAGGTDTQYF.

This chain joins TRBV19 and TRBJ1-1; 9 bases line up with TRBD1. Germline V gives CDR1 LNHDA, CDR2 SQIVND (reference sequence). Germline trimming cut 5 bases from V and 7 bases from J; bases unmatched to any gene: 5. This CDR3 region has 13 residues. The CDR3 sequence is CASSYRGQGEAFF. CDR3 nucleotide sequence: TGTGCCAGTAGTTACAGGGGGCAGGGTGAAGCTTTCTTT.